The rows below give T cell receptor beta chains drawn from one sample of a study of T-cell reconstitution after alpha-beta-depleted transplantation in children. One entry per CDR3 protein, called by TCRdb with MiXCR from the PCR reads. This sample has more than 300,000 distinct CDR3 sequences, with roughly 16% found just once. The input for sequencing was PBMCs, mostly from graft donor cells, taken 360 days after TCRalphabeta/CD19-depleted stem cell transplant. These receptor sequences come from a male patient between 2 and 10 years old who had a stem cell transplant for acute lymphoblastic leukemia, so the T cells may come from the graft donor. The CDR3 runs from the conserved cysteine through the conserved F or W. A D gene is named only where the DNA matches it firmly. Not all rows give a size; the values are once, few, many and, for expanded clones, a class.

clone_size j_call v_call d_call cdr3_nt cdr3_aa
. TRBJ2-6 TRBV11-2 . TGTGCCAGCAGCCGCCCAGATTTTGGCTCTGGGGCCAACGTCCTGACTTTC CASSRPDFGSGANVLTF
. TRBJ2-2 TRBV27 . TGTGCCAGCAGTTTTCTCTCGGGGTTAGGGCAGATAGGCACCGGGGAGCTGTTTTTT CASSFLSGLGQIGTGELFF
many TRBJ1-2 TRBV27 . TGTGCCAGCAGGTTTGGCCCCAGGGGCCGCTACACCTTC CASRFGPRGRYTF
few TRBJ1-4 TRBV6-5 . TGTGCCAGCAGTTACGGCGTCACCGCGGGCGAAAAACTGTTTTTT CASSYGVTAGEKLFF
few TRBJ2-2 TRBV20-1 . TGCCCTGGGTCCGCTAGAGCTCCGAACACCGGGGAGCTGTTTTTT CPGSARAPNTGELFF
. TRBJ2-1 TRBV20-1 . TGCAGTGCTAGCGCTGGACTCCGTGACAATGAGCAGTTCTTC CSASAGLRDNEQFF
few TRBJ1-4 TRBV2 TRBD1 TGTGCCAGCAGTGCGGGACAGGGGGTTATAAGACTGTTTTTT CASSAGQGVIRLFF
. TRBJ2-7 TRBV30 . TGTGCCTGTGAGGACAGAGTTACCTACGAGCAGTACTTC CACEDRVTYEQYF
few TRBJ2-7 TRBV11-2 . TGTGCCAGCAGCTTAGACCCAGGCGGGGCGTACTACGAGCAGTACTTC CASSLDPGGAYYEQYF
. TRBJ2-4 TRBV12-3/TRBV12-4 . TGTGCCAGCAGTTTCTACAGGTTGAACATTCAGTACTTC CASSFYRLNIQYF
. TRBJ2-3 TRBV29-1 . TGCAGCGTTGAAGGGCACCTCACAGATACGCAGTATTTT CSVEGHLTDTQYF
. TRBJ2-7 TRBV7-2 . TGTGCCAGCAGCTTAGAGGGGGCCGGGGGGTACGAGCAGTACTTC CASSLEGAGGYEQYF
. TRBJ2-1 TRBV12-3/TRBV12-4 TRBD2 TGTGCCAGCAGTTCTAGGGGACTAGGCTACAATGAGCAGTTCTTC CASSSRGLGYNEQFF
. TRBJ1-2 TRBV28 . TGTGCCAGCACGCCACTACATAACTATGGCTACACCTTC CASTPLHNYGYTF
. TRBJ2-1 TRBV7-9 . TGTGCCAGCAGCTTAGAGACGACTCCGTTGAGGAATGAGCAGTTCTTC CASSLETTPLRNEQFF
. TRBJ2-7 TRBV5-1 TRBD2 TGCGCCAGCAGCCTTACTAGCGGCCTCTCCTACGAGCAGTACTTC CASSLTSGLSYEQYF
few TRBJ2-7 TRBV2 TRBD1 TGTGCCAGCAGTTACCTCGGACAGGGGTCCTACGAGCAGTACTTC CASSYLGQGSYEQYF
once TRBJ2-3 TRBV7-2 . TGTGCCAGCAGCTCTGTTCTGCCGGATACGCAGTATTTT CASSSVLPDTQYF
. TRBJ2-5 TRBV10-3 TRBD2 TGTGCCATCAGTGGCGGGAGCCGGGAAGAGACCCAGTACTTC CAISGGSREETQYF
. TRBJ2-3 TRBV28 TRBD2 TGTGCCAGCAGTTTTCCCCTCCTAGCGGGAGAGTCAGATACGCAGTATTTT CASSFPLLAGESDTQYF
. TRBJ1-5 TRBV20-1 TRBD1 TGCAGTGCTCCTCGGTTGGGAGGGGGCGGTCAGCCCCAGCATTTT CSAPRLGGGGQPQHF
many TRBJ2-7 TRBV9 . TGTGCCAGCTGGCCGGCAGGGGTGGACGAGCAGTACTTC CASWPAGVDEQYF
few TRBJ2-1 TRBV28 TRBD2 TGTGCCAGCTGGCACGGGACTAGCGGGCCGTCCTACAATGAGCAGTTCTTC CASWHGTSGPSYNEQFF
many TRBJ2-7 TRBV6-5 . TGTGCCAGCAGTTACTCGTTCCCGACTAGTAACTACGAGCAGTACTTC CASSYSFPTSNYEQYF
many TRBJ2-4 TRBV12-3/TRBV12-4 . TGTGCCAGCAGTTTAGTACCGCTCGGAGGGCGAAAGGACATTCAGTACTTC CASSLVPLGGRKDIQYF
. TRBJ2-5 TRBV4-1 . TGCGCCAGCAGCCGCAAGGGCGGACAGCTCAAAGAGACCCAGTACTTC CASSRKGGQLKETQYF
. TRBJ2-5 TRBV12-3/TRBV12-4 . TGTGCCAGCAGCCCCCTTCGCGTACGGTACCAAGAGACCCAGTACTTC CASSPLRVRYQETQYF
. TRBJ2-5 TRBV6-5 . TGTGCCAGCAGTTACTCGAGAGGGATTCAAGAGACCCAGTACTTC CASSYSRGIQETQYF
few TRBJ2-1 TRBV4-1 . TGCGCCAGCAGCCCGTTAGCCCACAATGAGCAGTTCTTC CASSPLAHNEQFF
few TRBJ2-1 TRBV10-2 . TGCGCCGCCGCAGCGGCAGCCTACAATGAGCAGTTCTTC CAAAAAAYNEQFF
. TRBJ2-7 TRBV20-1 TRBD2 TGCAGTTTCGCCCGGACTAGCGGGTTTTACGAGCAGTACTTC CSFARTSGFYEQYF
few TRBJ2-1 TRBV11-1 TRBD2 TGTGCCAGCTCCAGCTTGTCTAGCGGTCTGTACAATGAGCAGTTCTTC CASSSLSSGLYNEQFF
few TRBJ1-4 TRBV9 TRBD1 TGTGCCAGCAGCGCCGACGGGACAGGGGGTAATGAAAAACTGTTTTTT CASSADGTGGNEKLFF
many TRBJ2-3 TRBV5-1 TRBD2 TGCGCCAGCAGCTTCGGGACTAGCGGGTCGGATACGCAGTATTTT CASSFGTSGSDTQYF
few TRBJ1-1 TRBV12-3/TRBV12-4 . TGTGCCAGCAGTTTGGGGAGACAGACGACTGAAGCTTTCTTT CASSLGRQTTEAFF
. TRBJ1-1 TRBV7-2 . TGTGCCAGCAGCTTAGGCAGGTTAGCTGAAGCTTTCTTT CASSLGRLAEAFF
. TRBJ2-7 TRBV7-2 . TGTGCCAGCAGCTTAGTCGGAATAACCCAGTACTTC CASSLVGITQYF
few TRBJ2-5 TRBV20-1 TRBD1 TGCAGTGCTAATCCGGGACAGGGGCAGCCTACCCAGTACTTC CSANPGQGQPTQYF
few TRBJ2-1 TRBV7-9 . TGTGCCAGCAGCTCTTTCCGGGACTGGGCTGGTGAGCAGTTCTTC CASSSFRDWAGEQFF
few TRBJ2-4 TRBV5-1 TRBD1 TGCGCCAGCAGCGGAGCGACAGGGCTGGACGTAGCGGCCAAAAACATTCAGTACTTC CASSGATGLDVAAKNIQYF
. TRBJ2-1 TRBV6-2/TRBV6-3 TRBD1 TGTGCCAGCAGTTTTTTCCGGGACAGGTTCCTCTTC CASSFFRDRFLF
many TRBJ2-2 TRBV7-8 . TGTGCCAGCAGCGTCACCACCGGGGAGCTGTTTTTT CASSVTTGELFF
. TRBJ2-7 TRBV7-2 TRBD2 TGTGCCAGCAGCACGCTCGGGACTAGACGACAGAGCTACGAGCAGTACTTC CASSTLGTRRQSYEQYF
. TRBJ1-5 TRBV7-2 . TGTGCCAGCAGCTTAGGCCCTACTCAGCCCCAGCATTTT CASSLGPTQPQHF
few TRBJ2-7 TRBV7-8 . TGTGCCAGCAGCTCCTCTAGATTTAGGGCCTACGAGCAGTACTTC CASSSSRFRAYEQYF
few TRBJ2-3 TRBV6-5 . TGTGCCAGCAGTTACTCGAGTCGGGGAGCGCACACAGATACGCAGTATTTT CASSYSSRGAHTDTQYF
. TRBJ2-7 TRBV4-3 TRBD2 TGCGCCAGCAGCCAAGACGCCCCTACCGGGACTAGCGTCTCCTACGAGCAGTACTTC CASSQDAPTGTSVSYEQYF
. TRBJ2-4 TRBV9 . TGTGCCAGCAGCGTAGGAAGGACCTCGGGAGACATTCAGTACTTC CASSVGRTSGDIQYF
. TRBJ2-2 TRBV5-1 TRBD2 TGCGCCAGCGGGCTCGTAGCGGGATTGAACACCGGGGAGCTGTTTTTT CASGLVAGLNTGELFF
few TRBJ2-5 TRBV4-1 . TGCGCCAGCAGCCAAGCCTACTCCGGGAGAGGGGAGACCCAGTACTTC CASSQAYSGRGETQYF